This section outlines one T cell receptor beta chain sequence together with its context. The data originate from a study of CD8+ T cells in alopecia areata. There are 15 residues in the CDR3. Germline loops: CDR1 KGHSH, CDR2 LQKENI. Trimming removed 1 base at V and 0 bases at J, with 8 bases between. RNA extraction and reverse transcription yielded cDNA as sequencing template. Assay used: immunoSEQ multiplex PCR; TCRdb lists only in-frame clones, some missing. In the table there are fewer than 80,000 clones, approximately 61% of which are singletons. Sequences were derived from CD8+ T cells sorted from blood, sampled at week 0. The chain recombines TRBV18 with TRBJ2-3, with D tentatively TRBD1 (5 bases). The receptor was derived from a human donor with alopecia areata. DNA of the CDR3: TGTGCCAGCTCACCACTCGACAGCAGCACAGATACGCAGTATTTT. Its translation: CASSPLDSSTDTQYF.